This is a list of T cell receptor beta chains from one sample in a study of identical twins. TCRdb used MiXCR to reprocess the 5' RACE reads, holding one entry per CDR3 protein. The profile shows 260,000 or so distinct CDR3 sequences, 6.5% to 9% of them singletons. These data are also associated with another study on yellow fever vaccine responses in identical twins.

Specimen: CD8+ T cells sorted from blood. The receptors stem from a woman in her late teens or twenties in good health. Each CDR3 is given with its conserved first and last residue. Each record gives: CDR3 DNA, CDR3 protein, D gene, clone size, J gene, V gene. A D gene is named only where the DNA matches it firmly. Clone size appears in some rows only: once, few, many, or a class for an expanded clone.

TGTGCCACCAGTGATTTGGCCGGCGGTCCCTACAATGAGCAGTTCTTC | CATSDLAGGPYNEQFF | NA | NA | TRBJ2-1 | TRBV24-1
TGCGCCAGCAGTGAGGCTAGGACCATCAATGAGCAGTTCTTC | CASSEARTINEQFF | NA | few | TRBJ2-1 | TRBV10-2
TGCAGTGCTCACCCGAAGAGCTCCTACAATGAGCAGTTCTTC | CSAHPKSSYNEQFF | NA | many | TRBJ2-1 | TRBV20-1
TGCGCCAGCAGCTTGGACCCCGCGGGGAGCTCCTACAATGAGCAGTTCTTC | CASSLDPAGSSYNEQFF | NA | many | TRBJ2-1 | TRBV5-1
TGTGCCAGCACTCTCGACGGGAGCTCCTACAATGAGCAGTTCTTC | CASTLDGSSYNEQFF | NA | few | TRBJ2-1 | TRBV9
TGTGCCAGCAGTTTAGCCCCAGTTACAACCGGGGAGCTGTTTTTT | CASSLAPVTTGELFF | NA | NA | TRBJ2-2 | TRBV12-3/TRBV12-4
TGTGCCAGCAGCCACCGGGACCATCCCTACAATGAGCAGTTCTTC | CASSHRDHPYNEQFF | NA | NA | TRBJ2-1 | TRBV27
TGTGCCAGCAGCTTAGTGGGCCAGGGGGCAAACTATGGCTACACCTTC | CASSLVGQGANYGYTF | TRBD1 | NA | TRBJ1-2 | TRBV7-9
TGCAGTGTTCCAGACAGGAACACCGGGGAGCTGTTTTTT | CSVPDRNTGELFF | NA | NA | TRBJ2-2 | TRBV20-1
TGCGCCAGCAGCCAAACATTTGGTTACGAGCAGTACTTC | CASSQTFGYEQYF | NA | NA | TRBJ2-7 | TRBV4-1
TGCGCCAGCAGTGAGGACGGGGGGGTTGATCTCAATGAGCAGTTCTTC | CASSEDGGVDLNEQFF | TRBD2 | few | TRBJ2-1 | TRBV10-1
TGCGCCAGCAGCCAATACGCCCCCCCTAGCACAGATACGCAGTATTTT | CASSQYAPPSTDTQYF | NA | many | TRBJ2-3 | TRBV4-1
TGTGCCAGCAGTTTATTTGATTCTGGGGCCAACGTCCTGACTTTC | CASSLFDSGANVLTF | NA | NA | TRBJ2-6 | TRBV28
TGTGCCAGCAGTGAAACGGGGACAGGGCATAATGAAAAACTGTTTTTT | CASSETGTGHNEKLFF | TRBD1 | many | TRBJ1-4 | TRBV25-1
TGTGCCAGCAGTTTAAAGGGAGGTGACACCGGGGAGCTGTTTTTT | CASSLKGGDTGELFF | NA | many | TRBJ2-2 | TRBV27
TGTGCCAGCAGCCTGACGGAGGGGGCAGGGACTGAAGCTTTCTTT | CASSLTEGAGTEAFF | TRBD1 | many | TRBJ1-1 | TRBV5-5
TGTGCCAGCAGTCCCACGGGTCCGGGTAGTGATGAAGCTTTCTTT | CASSPTGPGSDEAFF | NA | many | TRBJ1-1 | TRBV3-1
TGCAGTGCTAGGAATTGGGAGACCCAGTACTTC | CSARNWETQYF | NA | few | TRBJ2-5 | TRBV20-1
TGTGCCAGCAGTTCTCTGGTTTCTGGAGTCTGGCCAGATACGCAGTATTTT | CASSSLVSGVWPDTQYF | NA | many | TRBJ2-3 | TRBV12-3/TRBV12-4
TGTGCCAGCAGTGATGTCCCCGGGACAGGGGGCTTGCCAGCTTTCTTT | CASSDVPGTGGLPAFF | TRBD1 | NA | TRBJ1-1 | TRBV25-1
TGTGCCAGCAGCTTAGAGGCCGTCCCCGGGGAGCTGTTTTTT | CASSLEAVPGELFF | NA | few | TRBJ2-2 | TRBV7-6
TGTGCCAGCAGCCTACCTAGTAACACCGGGGAGCTGTTTTTT | CASSLPSNTGELFF | NA | many | TRBJ2-2 | TRBV13
TGTGCCAGCAGTCTGAGCGGGGGGGCTGGTGAGCAGTTCTTC | CASSLSGGAGEQFF | TRBD2 | few | TRBJ2-1 | TRBV7-6
TGCAGTGCTAGGACAGGGGCAGAGACCCAGTACTTC | CSARTGAETQYF | TRBD1 | many | TRBJ2-5 | TRBV20-1
TGTGCCAGCCCAACCCCTCATGAGCAGTTCTTC | CASPTPHEQFF | NA | many | TRBJ2-1 | TRBV2
TGTGCCACTAGGGGGACGGATTCCTACGAGCAGTACTTC | CATRGTDSYEQYF | NA | NA | TRBJ2-7 | TRBV15
TGTGCCAGCTCAAGAGGGGCAGGCCCCCTACTTCTGCAAGAGACCCAGTACTTC | CASSRGAGPLLLQETQYF | NA | NA | TRBJ2-5 | TRBV3-1
TGTGCCACCAGCAGAGACAGTGACAGGGGGAATTCACCCCTCCACTTT | CATSRDSDRGNSPLHF | TRBD1 | many | TRBJ1-6 | TRBV15
TGTGCCAGCAGTTTACGTGCGACAGGCCGACTTTACGAGCAGTACTTC | CASSLRATGRLYEQYF | NA | many | TRBJ2-7 | TRBV27
TGTGCCAGCAGCTTCGGCGGGAACACAGATACGCAGTATTTT | CASSFGGNTDTQYF | NA | many | TRBJ2-3 | TRBV5-6
TGTGCCAGCAGCCTAAGGGTCTCTCGACAGGCAGGGGGATACGAGCAGTACTTC | CASSLRVSRQAGGYEQYF | TRBD1 | NA | TRBJ2-7 | TRBV11-2
TGCAGTGCTAGAGGACTTCAGGGGGGGCTAGCGATAGATACGCAGTATTTT | CSARGLQGGLAIDTQYF | NA | many | TRBJ2-3 | TRBV20-1
TGCGCCAGCAGCCAAGTCGTGACCACCTACGAGCAGTACTTC | CASSQVVTTYEQYF | NA | NA | TRBJ2-7 | TRBV4-1
TGTGCCAGCAGCTCTTCAATAGACAGAAGCTACGAGCGGTACTTC | CASSSSIDRSYERYF | NA | NA | TRBJ2-7 | TRBV7-6
TGCAGCGTTGAACTCACTAGCATGAGGTGGGAGACCCAGTACTTC | CSVELTSMRWETQYF | NA | many | TRBJ2-5 | TRBV29-1
TGTGCCAGCAGTTACGGAGGATTAGATACGCAGTATTTT | CASSYGGLDTQYF | NA | few | TRBJ2-3 | TRBV6-5
TGTGCCATCAGTGGAGGGGTCGGCTCCTACAATGAGCAGTTCTTC | CAISGGVGSYNEQFF | NA | NA | TRBJ2-1 | TRBV10-3
TGTGCCAGCAGCTTAAGAAGCAGGTTCTACAATGAGCAGTTCTTC | CASSLRSRFYNEQFF | NA | NA | TRBJ2-1 | TRBV7-6
TGTGCCAGCAGGACGGGGGACAGGGGTCTCTACAATGAGCAGTTCTTC | CASRTGDRGLYNEQFF | TRBD1 | many | TRBJ2-1 | TRBV12-3/TRBV12-4
TGCAGTGCTAGTTGGGGGAATACGCAGTATTTT | CSASWGNTQYF | NA | few | TRBJ2-3 | TRBV20-1
TGTGCCAGCAGTTTATCGTCTAGCGGGAGCAATGAGCAGTTCTTC | CASSLSSSGSNEQFF | TRBD2 | few | TRBJ2-1 | TRBV27
TGCAGTGCTACCTTGCCTAGCGGGGCGTCGAATCCATTATCAGAGCAGTTCTTC | CSATLPSGASNPLSEQFF | TRBD2 | NA | TRBJ2-1 | TRBV20-1
TGTGCCAGCAGCTTGGAACAAGATACGCAGTATTTT | CASSLEQDTQYF | NA | many | TRBJ2-3 | TRBV5-6
TGTGCCAGCAGCTGTTCTAGCGTAAGCACAGATACGCAGTATTTT | CASSCSSVSTDTQYF | NA | many | TRBJ2-3 | TRBV5-6
TGTGCCAGCAGCCGAACCCTAGGCACTAGCGGGAGTAGAGAGACCCAGTACTTC | CASSRTLGTSGSRETQYF | TRBD2 | few | TRBJ2-5 | TRBV14